This T cell receptor (beta chain) originates from a study of beta chain features in type 1 diabetes. The study, taken as a whole, reports: Shorter TCRB CDR3s, moderately but significantly so, were found in Type 1 diabetes patients in all four CD4+ subsets.

The CDR3 consists of 16 residues. Germline values: CDR1 KGHSH, CDR2 LQKENI. Between the trimmed V and J ends, which lost 3 bases and 3 bases, there was a span of 14 bases. Isolated RNA was reverse transcribed in full, so expressed TCRB transcripts were sequenced. Sequenced by immunoSEQ multiplex PCR; TCRdb stores in-frame clones only, minus some. This repertoire shows about 650,000 clones, 9.5% to 15% found once; its top ten account for around 0.12%. To note about this clone: The antigen is not known.

The TCR originated in a young man with type 1 diabetes. The chain employs TRBV18 and TRBJ2-2, with D possibly being TRBD1 (5 bases). The specimen was naive CD4+ T cells from blood. The CDR3 nucleotides are TGTGCCAGCTCACCGATTCTGACAGAAGACACCGGGGAGCTGTTTTTT. Translation: CASSPILTEDTGELFF.